This TCR beta chain was observed in a study of blood T cell repertoires in COVID-19. The method was immunoSEQ multiplex PCR; TCRdb's version includes in-frame clones alone and lacks a portion of them. The table lists about 160,000 clones, about 90% of them singletons. Seattle patients were enrolled while actively infected and followed longitudinally. The J segment lost 0 bases and the V segment lost 6 bases, leaving 12 bases of the junction unmatched. CDR1 and CDR2 (germline): MDHEN, SYDVKM. The CDR3 is 19 residues long. The V gene is TRBV28, the J gene TRBJ2-1; 12 bases are shared with TRBD2. This sequence originates from a man aged 25 to 40 with COVID-19, enrolled during active disease. The sequencing input was peripheral blood. The CDR3 DNA is TGTGCCAGCAGCTCGGGACTAGCGGGTTCAGAAAGCTCCTACAATGAGCAGTTCTTC. This translates into CASSSGLAGSESSYNEQFF.